This T cell receptor beta chain appears in the sequencing data of a study of Graves' ophthalmopathy and Graves' hyperthyroidism. General study findings and limits: The model's ophthalmopathy progression predictions had approximately 71% sensitivity and 72.22% specificity. Thyroid clonotypes that were expanded above 0.001 frequency mostly also appeared in blood.

Amplifying from RNA transcripts, the study obtained TCR beta CDR3 regions. The workflow started with a first-round RT-PCR run with HTBI primers and then moved on to a second-round multiplex PCR. TCRdb reprocessed the multiplex PCR reads via MiXCR and lists one record per CDR3 protein. The sample records around 1,200,000 distinct CDR3 sequences, about 40% being singletons. Comments on this clonotype: The antigen is not known. This likely comes from a read error, as the CDR3 has no conserved phenylalanine or tryptophan at its end. No DNA is shown, since the ends of the CDR3 on it are uncertain; the CDR3 is the one TCRdb lists.

The CDR3 is made up of 11 amino acids, end residues included. Sequencing input: peripheral blood or thyroid tissue (not recorded which). The genes are TRBV12-3 or TRBV12-4 and TRBJ2-5; the table's D gene call, TRBD1, was not cross checked with the DNA. The receptor's source is an adult man with Graves' hyperthyroidism. This CDR3 is CASSHTGAQNT.